This T cell receptor beta chain was sequenced for a study of blood T cell repertoires in COVID-19. Study information: There were acute and convalescent COVID-19 samples, and they came from the United States, Italy and Spain.

The protocol was immunoSEQ multiplex PCR, while the TCRdb copy is restricted to in-frame clones and leaves out a portion. The data contain about 200,000 clones, approximately 84% of them seen just once; the ten biggest clones take up around 7.5%. Losses at the gene ends were 0 bases for V and 15 bases for J; bases not matched to a gene: 8. The CDR3 contains 14 residues. Looked up from germline, CDR1 is SNHLY and CDR2 is FYNNEI. The V call is TRBV2, the J call TRBJ1-6; 7 bases match TRBD1. The TCR sequence derives from a man aged 40-49 years who had recovered from COVID-19. Sequencing was performed on PBMCs or T cells enriched from blood (not recorded which). This CDR3 is CASSEAEGQRRLHF. The CDR3 DNA reads TGTGCCAGCAGTGAAGCGGAGGGACAGAGGCGCCTCCACTTT. Filled out from reference TRBV2 and TRBJ1-6, the complete variable domain reads EPEVTQTPSHQVTQMGQEVILRCVPISNHLYFYWYRQILGQKVEFLVSFYNNEISEKSEIFDDQFSVERPDGSNFTLKIRSTKLEDSAMYFCASSEAEGQRRLHFGNGTRLTVT.